These 3 T cell receptor beta chains came from one sample sequenced in a study of T cell responses to AZD1222 COVID-19 vaccine. Repertoires were generated with immunoSEQ multiplex PCR, while TCRdb's copy carries only in-frame clones and drops some. The sample carries approximately 120,000 clones, around 90% recorded once. The material sequenced was peripheral blood, taken on day 0 of MenACWY control vaccination. The receptors stem from an adult in good health.

This chain links TRBV18 with TRBJ2-1; 7 bases fit TRBD1. Trimming took 0 bases from V and 9 from J; bases not matched to a gene: 11. Germline values: CDR1 KGHSH, CDR2 LQKENI. This CDR3 is built from 16 residues. The CDR3 region has the DNA TGTGCCAGCTCACCACCGGGACAGTCAGGCGTTGGTGAGCAGTTCTTC. Protein product: CASSPPGQSGVGEQFF. Full variable domain (missing parts from reference TRBV18 and TRBJ2-1): NAGVMQNPRHLVRRRGQEARLRCSPMKGHSHVYWYRQLPEEGLKFMVYLQKENIIDESGMPKERFSAEFPKEGPSILRIQQVVRGDSAAYFCASSPPGQSGVGEQFFGPGTRLTVL.

The V gene is TRBV30, the J gene TRBJ2-3, with 7 bases aligning to TRBD2. After removal of 3 bases from V and 2 bases from J, the junction contained 8 bases not matched to a gene. The CDR3 extends over 15 amino acids. Germline-derived CDR1 and CDR2 are GTSNPN and SVGIG (reference sequence). CDR3 residues: CAWSLPSGSTDTQYF. The CDR3, as DNA: TGTGCCTGGAGCCTGCCTAGCGGATCCACAGATACGCAGTATTTT.

The CDR3 here is CASSQDLLNTEAFF. The CDR3 DNA reads TGTGCCAGCAGCCAAGACCTATTGAACACTGAAGCTTTCTTT. The rearrangement uses TRBV4-2 and TRBJ1-1; D uncertain. The V end was cut by 0 bases, the J end by 0 bases, with 5 bases between. Germline V gives CDR1 LGHNA, CDR2 YNFKEQ. The CDR3 has 14 amino acids.